The following is a T cell receptor beta chain sequence with its context. Its antigen is unknown. The sample holds no much larger clone one base away, and base qualities are not on file. Peripheral blood CD8+ and CD4+ T cells from healthy donors, Susac syndrome patients and multiple sclerosis patients were profiled using high-throughput TCR beta sequencing. The Susac syndrome patients fulfilled recently defined diagnostic criteria for either definite or probable disease. CD8+ TEMRA cells were enriched by FACS, while bulk CD8+ and CD4+ T cells were purified by magnetic negative isolation. Blood was drawn into EDTA tubes, processed within 24 hours, and PBMCs were isolated by density gradient centrifugation. PBMCs destined for TCR sequencing were cryopreserved in liquid nitrogen and later thawed in a 37 °C water bath. The sorted or isolated CD4+, CD8+ and CD8+ TEMRA cells had a purity of 90% or higher.

These data originate in a study of CD8 T cells in Susac syndrome (dated by TCRdb to about 2019). In terms of the full investigation: Among the sequenced Susac syndrome patients, over five had clinically active disease and 8 or 9 were in clinical remission. At blood withdrawal, Susac syndrome patients were either therapy-naive, taking corticosteroids (in some cases with IVIg as well), or taking IVIg alone. The study used repertoire sequencing to test whether antigen drove CD8+ T cell activation and differentiation in Susac syndrome. Points the paper makes about the study in general: The study acknowledged that relatively few individuals were included in the TCR sequencing and HLA analysis. No clonal expansion was detected in the CD4+ T cell repertoire of Susac syndrome patients.

RNA was extracted with the RNeasy kit and about 0.5 to 1 ug was reverse transcribed using random hexamers. The immunoSEQ multiplex PCR assay, which covers 54 Vbeta and 13 Jbeta segments, was used to amplify TCR beta CDR3 regions. Bias from PCR amplification was corrected by using a synthetic template baseline for primer optimization and for computational correction. As for the original processing: Only productive sequences were kept, with reads annotated to V, D and J genes according to IMGT and analyzed in immunoSEQ Analyzer. Clonality was computed as one minus Shannon entropy normalized by log2 of the number of productive unique sequences. For each patient and control, public and private clones were evaluated within the 100 most prevalent clones. Clones were defined as Susac-specific if absent from the healthy and MS cohorts, from 1052 published viral clones and from other ImmuneACCESS disease sequences. TCRdb reprocessing: public reads trimmed at Q25 with fastp, clones called with MiXCR, in-frame beta chains kept. Entries that share a CDR3 protein sequence are merged under the most common genes and DNA. None of the V and J calls come from the authors' own analysis; TCRdb made them. This sample is represented by more than 150,000 distinct CDR3 sequences; approximately 96% of them were singletons. Of the sample, around 0.092% is held by the ten largest clones.

Reading from cysteine to phenylalanine, the CDR3 counts 16 amino acids. This entry keeps only the CDR3 DNA: 48 bases, framed from base 1. Relative to germline, V is 1 base shorter and J is 0 bases shorter, with 11 bases between their ends. CDR1 SGHTA and CDR2 FQGNSA were looked up in the germline V gene. Recombination joined TRBV7-2 with TRBJ2-3, with a tentative D gene TRBD2 over 5 matching bases. This clonotype was sampled from a human donor with Susac syndrome. The sample comprised CD4+ T cells from PBMCs. The CDR3 here reads CASSLVRTGSTDTQYF. The base sequence is TGTGCCAGCAGCTTAGTTAGGACTGGTAGCACAGATACGCAGTATTTT.